Listed below are T cell receptor beta chains from one sample, sequenced in a study of shared T cell receptors in the human thymus. This table comes from immunoSEQ multiplex PCR, and its TCRdb copy is limited to in-frame clones, with some not included. Of a few hundred thousand clones in the sample, approximately 95% are singletons; the top ten hold approximately 0.018%. Sequenced material: thymocytes. These receptors came from a human donor. Both conserved end residues are part of each CDR3. Each record gives: CDR3 DNA, CDR3 protein, D gene, J gene, clone size, V gene. The D gene is left open where the match is weak. Clone sizes are given selectively: once, few, many, or a class where the clone is expanded.

DNA: TGTGCCAGCAGCCAAGGGGAGGGCCTGGCTTTCTTT
CDR3: CASSQGEGLAFF
D: -
J: TRBJ1-1
size: -
V: TRBV14

DNA: TGCGCCAGCAGCCCCAGGAGGAGGAGCGGGAGAGATGTCGGGCCTAGCGATACGCAGTATTTT
CDR3: CASSPRRRSGRDVGPSDTQYF
D: TRBD2
J: TRBJ2-3
size: -
V: TRBV4-1

DNA: TGCGCCAGCAGCTTACTCGCGGGAGGCCTTAGGAATGAGCAGTTCTTC
CDR3: CASSLLAGGLRNEQFF
D: TRBD2
J: TRBJ2-1
size: -
V: TRBV5-1

DNA: TGTGCCAGCAGCTTGATCGGCAGGGGAAACGAGCAGTACTTC
CDR3: CASSLIGRGNEQYF
D: -
J: TRBJ2-7
size: -
V: TRBV5-6

DNA: TGTGCCAGCAGTTCTACTGGGCCCGGGGAGCTGTTTTTT
CDR3: CASSSTGPGELFF
D: -
J: TRBJ2-2
size: -
V: TRBV27

DNA: TGCGCCAGCAGCTTGCTTCTGGGGGCGAGCACAGATACGCAGTATTTT
CDR3: CASSLLLGASTDTQYF
D: -
J: TRBJ2-3
size: -
V: TRBV5-1

DNA: TGTGCCTGGAGCGGTACAACAGTAGGGAAGGAGACCCAGTACTTC
CDR3: CAWSGTTVGKETQYF
D: -
J: TRBJ2-5
size: few
V: TRBV30

DNA: TGTGCCAGCAGCCAAGATCGCCGGCTAGCGGGAGGGCGTGAGCAGTTCTTC
CDR3: CASSQDRRLAGGREQFF
D: TRBD2
J: TRBJ2-1
size: -
V: TRBV4-2

DNA: TGTGCCAGCAGTGGGCTTACTAGCGGGAGTACGCAGTATTTT
CDR3: CASSGLTSGSTQYF
D: TRBD2
J: TRBJ2-3
size: -
V: TRBV6-1

DNA: TGTGCCAGCACACGGAGGGAGGGGCCCCACGAGCAGTACTTC
CDR3: CASTRREGPHEQYF
D: TRBD2
J: TRBJ2-7
size: -
V: TRBV11-1

DNA: TGTGCCAGCAGTTACGACTTCCGGCTCTCCTACGGGCAGTACTTC
CDR3: CASSYDFRLSYGQYF
D: -
J: TRBJ2-7
size: -
V: TRBV6-5

DNA: TGTGCCAGCAGCCCCCCTGAGAAAACCTACGAGCAGTACTTC
CDR3: CASSPPEKTYEQYF
D: -
J: TRBJ2-7
size: once
V: TRBV7-9

DNA: TGTGCCTGGAGCCTAACAGGGGGGGAGCGCAATGAGCAGTTCTTC
CDR3: CAWSLTGGERNEQFF
D: -
J: TRBJ2-1
size: -
V: TRBV30

DNA: TGTGCCAGCAGCGAGATCAGGGAAGAGCAGTTCTTC
CDR3: CASSEIREEQFF
D: -
J: TRBJ2-1
size: few
V: TRBV5-5

DNA: TGTGCCAGCAGTTTAGGCCGGGACAGGGTGTGGCAGCCCCAGCATTTT
CDR3: CASSLGRDRVWQPQHF
D: TRBD1
J: TRBJ1-5
size: once
V: TRBV28

DNA: TGTGCCAGCAGTCAGGGACAAACCTACGAGCAGTACTTC
CDR3: CASSQGQTYEQYF
D: -
J: TRBJ2-7
size: -
V: TRBV6-5

DNA: TGTGCCAGCAGCCAAGATAGGCCCGGGACAGGAATTAACTATGGCTACACCTTC
CDR3: CASSQDRPGTGINYGYTF
D: TRBD1
J: TRBJ1-2
size: -
V: TRBV4-2

DNA: TGTGCCAGCAGTTACCGATCTGGACTCCTGGGAAACACCATATATTTT
CDR3: CASSYRSGLLGNTIYF
D: -
J: TRBJ1-3
size: -
V: TRBV6-6

DNA: TGCGCCAGCAGTGAGAAGCGTCCGGGACAGTACCACAATGAGCAGTTCTTC
CDR3: CASSEKRPGQYHNEQFF
D: TRBD1
J: TRBJ2-1
size: -
V: TRBV10-2

DNA: TGTGCCATCAGTGAGTCACCGAGGAGCGGGAGGGCCTCGGTGTACGAGCAGTACTTC
CDR3: CAISESPRSGRASVYEQYF
D: TRBD2
J: TRBJ2-7
size: -
V: TRBV10-3

DNA: TGTGCCCGCAGTGAAAACCCTCCGGGGGCTTGGGGGGGCGCCTACGAGCAGTACTTC
CDR3: CARSENPPGAWGGAYEQYF
D: -
J: TRBJ2-7
size: -
V: TRBV2

DNA: TGTGCCTGGAGATTTTCCGGACTAGCGGGGAGTAGGGAGCAGTACTTC
CDR3: CAWRFSGLAGSREQYF
D: TRBD2
J: TRBJ2-7
size: -
V: TRBV30

DNA: TGTGCCAGCAGTTTAGAGGAGATGGGGGAACCTGAAGCTTTCTTT
CDR3: CASSLEEMGEPEAFF
D: -
J: TRBJ1-1
size: -
V: TRBV28

DNA: TGTGCCAGCACACTTACAGGGATGAATCAGCCCCAGCATTTT
CDR3: CASTLTGMNQPQHF
D: -
J: TRBJ1-5
size: -
V: TRBV2

DNA: TGTGCCAGCAGTTTATCGGGGAGATTGCGAGAGACCCAGTACTTC
CDR3: CASSLSGRLRETQYF
D: -
J: TRBJ2-5
size: -
V: TRBV28

DNA: TGTGCCAGCAGTTCTCTCGGGGGGGGTCCCTCCTACGAGCAGTACTTC
CDR3: CASSSLGGGPSYEQYF
D: TRBD2
J: TRBJ2-7
size: -
V: TRBV6-5

DNA: TGTGCCAGCAGCGTTAGGGGACAGGGGACGTTCGGTGACGAGCAGTACTTC
CDR3: CASSVRGQGTFGDEQYF
D: TRBD1
J: TRBJ2-7
size: -
V: TRBV5-8

DNA: TGTGCCAGCAGCCAAAGGAGGGGACAAGAGACCCAGTACTTC
CDR3: CASSQRRGQETQYF
D: -
J: TRBJ2-5
size: -
V: TRBV7-9

DNA: TGTGCCAGCAGCCCCGCTAGGGAAGAGACCCAGTACTTC
CDR3: CASSPAREETQYF
D: -
J: TRBJ2-5
size: -
V: TRBV4-2

DNA: TGTGCCAGCAGTTACTATCGGACAGGGTCCTCCCACGAGCAGTACTTC
CDR3: CASSYYRTGSSHEQYF
D: TRBD1
J: TRBJ2-7
size: -
V: TRBV6-5

DNA: TGTGCCAGCAGAGCCAGCGACTATGGCTACACCTTC
CDR3: CASRASDYGYTF
D: -
J: TRBJ1-2
size: -
V: TRBV6-4

DNA: TGTGCCAGCAGCTCCTTCGGACAGGGGTGGGACTACGAGCAGTACTTC
CDR3: CASSSFGQGWDYEQYF
D: TRBD1
J: TRBJ2-7
size: -
V: TRBV5-6

DNA: TGTGCCAGCAGTGCCCATCAACAGTTCCTGGGGTATAGCAATCAGCCCCAGCATTTT
CDR3: CASSAHQQFLGYSNQPQHF
D: -
J: TRBJ1-5
size: -
V: TRBV6-1

DNA: TGTGCCAGCAGCTTAGCGTTGGCGGGCCTGGAGCGGGAGGGCCAGGGCACAGATACGCAGTATTTT
CDR3: CASSLALAGLEREGQGTDTQYF
D: TRBD2
J: TRBJ2-3
size: -
V: TRBV7-2

DNA: TGTGCCAGCAGCAAGACAGGGGGGGAGGCTGAAGCTTTCTTT
CDR3: CASSKTGGEAEAFF
D: TRBD1
J: TRBJ1-1
size: -
V: TRBV6-5

DNA: TGTGCCGTAGGGGGGGGTAATCAGCCCCAGCATTTT
CDR3: CAVGGGNQPQHF
D: -
J: TRBJ1-5
size: -
V: TRBV10-3

DNA: TGTGCCACCAGCAGAGACAGGACTCTACTCGAGCAGTACTTC
CDR3: CATSRDRTLLEQYF
D: -
J: TRBJ2-7
size: -
V: TRBV15

DNA: TGTGCCAGCAGTGAAGGGGGTAGCGACAATGAGCAGTTCTTC
CDR3: CASSEGGSDNEQFF
D: -
J: TRBJ2-1
size: few
V: TRBV6-1

DNA: TGTGCCAGCCCCACTCCGGACAGGGAAGCTTTCTTT
CDR3: CASPTPDREAFF
D: TRBD1
J: TRBJ1-1
size: -
V: TRBV6-1

DNA: TGTGCCAGCAGCTTACAAGAGGGCGGCTACAATGAGCAGTTCTTC
CDR3: CASSLQEGGYNEQFF
D: -
J: TRBJ2-1
size: -
V: TRBV5-6

DNA: TGTGCCAGCAGTAGAAACCATCCAGGACCCGGCCATACTAATGAAAAACTGTTTTTT
CDR3: CASSRNHPGPGHTNEKLFF
D: -
J: TRBJ1-4
size: -
V: TRBV28

DNA: TGTGCCACCAGCAGAGGTGCCCAGGACAGGCCGAACACTGAAGCTTTCTTT
CDR3: CATSRGAQDRPNTEAFF
D: TRBD1
J: TRBJ1-1
size: -
V: TRBV15

DNA: TGTGCCAGTCTTAAAGCGGGCGGGAGGGCCAACGAGCAGTACTTC
CDR3: CASLKAGGRANEQYF
D: TRBD2
J: TRBJ2-7
size: -
V: TRBV5-5

DNA: TGCGCCAGCAGCGGCCGGGACAGCCTTAGCGGGAGTAAGAGGGAGACCCAGTACTTC
CDR3: CASSGRDSLSGSKRETQYF
D: TRBD2
J: TRBJ2-5
size: -
V: TRBV5-1

DNA: TGCGCCAGCAAGGGAACAGGGACCCGACCTTGCCAAGAGACCCAGTACTTC
CDR3: CASKGTGTRPCQETQYF
D: -
J: TRBJ2-5
size: once
V: TRBV5-1

DNA: TGCAGCGTTGGCGGACAGGGGGAAGGCAATCAGCCCCAGCATTTT
CDR3: CSVGGQGEGNQPQHF
D: TRBD1
J: TRBJ1-5
size: -
V: TRBV29-1

DNA: TGTGCCAGCATCCCTTCAGGAGGGGACGAGCAGTACTTC
CDR3: CASIPSGGDEQYF
D: -
J: TRBJ2-7
size: -
V: TRBV25-1

DNA: TGCGCCAGCAGCCGACGACGACCTGACAGGGGAGTTAAGGCTAGCCCGGGCGAGCAGTACTTC
CDR3: CASSRRRPDRGVKASPGEQYF
D: TRBD1
J: TRBJ2-7
size: -
V: TRBV4-3